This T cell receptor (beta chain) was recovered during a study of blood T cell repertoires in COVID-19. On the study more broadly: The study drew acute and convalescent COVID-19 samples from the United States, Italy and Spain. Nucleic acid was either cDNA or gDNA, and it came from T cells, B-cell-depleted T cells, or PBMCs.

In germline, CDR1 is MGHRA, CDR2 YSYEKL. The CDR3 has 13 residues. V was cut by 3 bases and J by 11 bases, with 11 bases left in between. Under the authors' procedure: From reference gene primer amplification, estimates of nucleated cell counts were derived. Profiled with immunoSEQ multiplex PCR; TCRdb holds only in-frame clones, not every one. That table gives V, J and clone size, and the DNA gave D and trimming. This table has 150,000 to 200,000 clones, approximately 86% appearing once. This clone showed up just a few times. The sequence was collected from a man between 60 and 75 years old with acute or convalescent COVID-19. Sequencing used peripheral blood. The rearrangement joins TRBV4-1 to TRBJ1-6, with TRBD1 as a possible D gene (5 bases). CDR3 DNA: TGCGCCAGCAGCCAGGAAGGGGCGACACCCCTCCACTTT. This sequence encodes CASSQEGATPLHF.